These T cell receptor beta chains were read from a single sample in a study of blood T cell repertoires in COVID-19. Clones were read by immunoSEQ multiplex PCR, and TCRdb kept only the in-frame ones, dropping some. The sample yields approximately 90,000 clones, 81% seen once. Source material: peripheral blood. The receptor set was obtained from a man aged 80 or over with active or convalescent COVID-19. Both conserved end residues are part of each CDR3. A D gene is named only where the DNA matches it firmly. Some rows mark clone size as missing; the rest say once, few, many or name a class of expanded clone.

D gene: TRBD2
V gene: TRBV3-1/TRBV3-2
J gene: TRBJ2-5
clone size: -
CDR3 protein: CASSPSSGGTQETQYF
CDR3 DNA: TGTGCCAGCAGCCCGTCTAGCGGGGGAACACAAGAGACCCAGTACTTC

D gene: -
V gene: TRBV27
J gene: TRBJ1-2
clone size: -
CDR3 protein: CASSLVRGYGYTF
CDR3 DNA: TGTGCCAGCAGTTTAGTCAGGGGCTATGGCTACACCTTC

D gene: -
V gene: TRBV2
J gene: TRBJ2-4
clone size: -
CDR3 protein: CASSAFAEAKNIQYF
CDR3 DNA: TGTGCCAGCAGTGCTTTCGCAGAAGCCAAAAACATTCAGTACTTC

D gene: TRBD1
V gene: TRBV19
J gene: TRBJ1-5
clone size: -
CDR3 protein: CASSALGQGGNQPQHF
CDR3 DNA: TGTGCCAGTAGTGCCCTGGGACAGGGTGGAAATCAGCCCCAGCATTTT

D gene: -
V gene: TRBV5-8
J gene: TRBJ2-5
clone size: once
CDR3 protein: CASSRSWGVEETQYF
CDR3 DNA: TGTGCCAGCAGCCGAAGTTGGGGAGTGGAAGAGACCCAGTACTTC

D gene: TRBD2
V gene: TRBV3-1/TRBV3-2
J gene: TRBJ2-1
clone size: -
CDR3 protein: CASSLPRSGGAGEQFF
CDR3 DNA: TGTGCCAGCAGCCTACCACGTAGCGGGGGGGCGGGTGAGCAGTTCTTC

D gene: TRBD1
V gene: TRBV10-1
J gene: TRBJ1-6
clone size: few
CDR3 protein: CASSAGGSSPLHF
CDR3 DNA: TGCGCCAGCAGTGCAGGGGGCTCTTCACCCCTCCACTTT

D gene: TRBD2
V gene: TRBV19
J gene: TRBJ2-7
clone size: -
CDR3 protein: CASSIGLGTYEQYF
CDR3 DNA: TGTGCCAGTAGTATCGGACTAGGAACCTACGAGCAGTACTTC

D gene: -
V gene: TRBV6-5
J gene: TRBJ1-1
clone size: -
CDR3 protein: CASSYGSGLLNTEAFF
CDR3 DNA: TGTGCCAGCAGTTACGGTTCGGGACTCCTGAACACTGAAGCTTTCTTT

D gene: -
V gene: TRBV7-9
J gene: TRBJ2-5
clone size: -
CDR3 protein: CASSSRGSRYQETQYF
CDR3 DNA: TGTGCCAGCAGCAGTCGAGGGAGCAGGTACCAAGAGACCCAGTACTTC

D gene: TRBD2
V gene: TRBV6-2/TRBV6-3
J gene: TRBJ2-3
clone size: -
CDR3 protein: CASSSGTSGITDTQYF
CDR3 DNA: TGTGCCAGCAGTTCCGGGACTAGCGGGATCACAGATACGCAGTATTTT

D gene: -
V gene: TRBV10-3
J gene: TRBJ1-2
clone size: -
CDR3 protein: CAISERGYYGYTF
CDR3 DNA: TGTGCCATCAGTGAGAGGGGGTACTATGGCTACACCTTC

D gene: -
V gene: TRBV7-9
J gene: TRBJ1-1
clone size: -
CDR3 protein: CASRSGMNTEAFF
CDR3 DNA: TGTGCCAGCAGATCAGGCATGAACACTGAAGCTTTCTTT

D gene: -
V gene: TRBV11-2
J gene: TRBJ1-4
clone size: once
CDR3 protein: CASSPRRNRGEKLFF
CDR3 DNA: TGTGCCAGCAGCCCCCGACGGAATCGAGGTGAAAAACTGTTTTTT

D gene: TRBD2
V gene: TRBV2
J gene: TRBJ2-5
clone size: -
CDR3 protein: CASSRTGTRQKETQYF
CDR3 DNA: TGTGCCAGCAGCCGAACCGGGACTAGGCAGAAAGAGACCCAGTACTTC

D gene: -
V gene: TRBV18
J gene: TRBJ1-2
clone size: -
CDR3 protein: CASSRNSDKGGYGYTF
CDR3 DNA: TGTGCCAGCTCACGGAACTCGGACAAGGGGGGGTATGGCTACACCTTC

D gene: TRBD1
V gene: TRBV2
J gene: TRBJ1-2
clone size: -
CDR3 protein: CASTVTGGSYGYTF
CDR3 DNA: TGTGCCAGCACCGTTACAGGGGGAAGCTATGGCTACACCTTC

D gene: -
V gene: TRBV5-1
J gene: TRBJ2-2
clone size: -
CDR3 protein: CASSLLAVPNTGELFF
CDR3 DNA: TGCGCCAGCAGCTTGCTGGCAGTTCCGAACACCGGGGAGCTGTTTTTT

D gene: -
V gene: TRBV5-1
J gene: TRBJ2-1
clone size: -
CDR3 protein: CASSKDSSSYNEQFF
CDR3 DNA: TGCGCCAGCAGCAAGGACAGTAGCTCCTACAATGAGCAGTTCTTC

D gene: TRBD2
V gene: TRBV19
J gene: TRBJ2-3
clone size: -
CDR3 protein: CASRQAGGPSTDTQYF
CDR3 DNA: TGTGCCAGTAGACAAGCGGGGGGGCCTTCAACAGATACGCAGTATTTT

D gene: TRBD2
V gene: TRBV30
J gene: TRBJ2-5
clone size: -
CDR3 protein: CAWIPRGGGRTQYF
CDR3 DNA: TGTGCCTGGATCCCCCGGGGGGGAGGTCGAACCCAGTACTTC

D gene: TRBD2
V gene: TRBV19
J gene: TRBJ2-1
clone size: once
CDR3 protein: CASSGDRRLAGAKSSYNEQFF
CDR3 DNA: TGTGCCAGTAGCGGGGACAGAAGACTAGCGGGGGCAAAGAGCTCCTACAATGAGCAGTTCTTC

D gene: TRBD1
V gene: TRBV29-1
J gene: TRBJ1-4
clone size: -
CDR3 protein: CSAMGQGREKLFF
CDR3 DNA: TGCAGCGCTATGGGACAGGGCCGGGAAAAACTGTTTTTT

D gene: TRBD1
V gene: TRBV4-1
J gene: TRBJ1-1
clone size: -
CDR3 protein: CASSPRDREGSEAFF
CDR3 DNA: TGCGCCAGCAGCCCTCGGGACAGGGAAGGGTCTGAAGCTTTCTTT

D gene: -
V gene: TRBV28
J gene: TRBJ1-1
clone size: -
CDR3 protein: CASSGWREMNTEAFF
CDR3 DNA: TGTGCCAGCAGTGGCTGGAGAGAAATGAACACTGAAGCTTTCTTT

D gene: -
V gene: TRBV21-1
J gene: TRBJ1-4
clone size: many
CDR3 protein: CASRKDDRQGGLRYEKLFF
CDR3 DNA: TGTGCCAGCAGAAAAGACGATAGACAGGGGGGCCTTAGGTATGAAAAACTGTTTTTT

D gene: TRBD1
V gene: TRBV7-9
J gene: TRBJ2-7
clone size: -
CDR3 protein: CASSLGQGDWEQYF
CDR3 DNA: TGTGCCAGCAGCCTGGGACAGGGGGATTGGGAGCAGTACTTC

D gene: -
V gene: TRBV6-2/TRBV6-3
J gene: TRBJ1-6
clone size: -
CDR3 protein: CASSLQGLGSPLHF
CDR3 DNA: TGTGCCAGCAGCCTCCAGGGGCTTGGGTCACCCCTCCACTTT

D gene: -
V gene: TRBV18
J gene: TRBJ2-5
clone size: -
CDR3 protein: CASSPSGGGRQETQYF
CDR3 DNA: TGTGCCAGCTCACCCTCGGGCGGGGGCCGCCAAGAGACCCAGTACTTC

D gene: TRBD2
V gene: TRBV4-3
J gene: TRBJ2-1
clone size: once
CDR3 protein: CASSTRLAGGHNEQFF
CDR3 DNA: TGCGCCAGCAGCACCCGACTAGCGGGGGGACACAATGAGCAGTTCTTC

D gene: -
V gene: TRBV28
J gene: TRBJ2-7
clone size: -
CDR3 protein: CASSLRRQDYEQYF
CDR3 DNA: TGTGCCAGCAGTTTACGTCGACAGGACTACGAGCAGTACTTC

D gene: -
V gene: TRBV19
J gene: TRBJ1-3
clone size: -
CDR3 protein: CASSTDISGNTIYF
CDR3 DNA: TGTGCCAGTAGTACTGACATTTCGGGAAACACCATATATTTT

D gene: TRBD2
V gene: TRBV3-1/TRBV3-2
J gene: TRBJ2-1
clone size: -
CDR3 protein: CASSLSGGAFNEQFF
CDR3 DNA: TGTGCCAGCAGCCTTAGCGGGGGGGCCTTCAATGAGCAGTTCTTC

D gene: -
V gene: TRBV30
J gene: TRBJ1-5
clone size: -
CDR3 protein: CAWSRTANQPQHF
CDR3 DNA: TGTGCCTGGAGCCGGACAGCAAATCAGCCCCAGCATTTT

D gene: -
V gene: TRBV12-5
J gene: TRBJ1-2
clone size: -
CDR3 protein: CASRPSARDANYGYTF
CDR3 DNA: TGTGCTAGTCGGCCATCGGCGCGGGACGCTAACTATGGCTACACCTTC

D gene: TRBD1
V gene: TRBV5-5
J gene: TRBJ1-2
clone size: -
CDR3 protein: CASSWGDRLYGYTF
CDR3 DNA: TGTGCCAGCAGCTGGGGGGACAGACTCTATGGCTACACCTTC

D gene: TRBD1
V gene: TRBV11-3
J gene: TRBJ2-5
clone size: few
CDR3 protein: CASSLNRGPQETQYF
CDR3 DNA: TGTGCCAGCAGCTTAAACAGGGGCCCTCAAGAGACCCAGTACTTC

D gene: -
V gene: TRBV4-2
J gene: TRBJ2-3
clone size: -
CDR3 protein: CASSQDARTDTQYF
CDR3 DNA: TGTGCCAGCAGCCAAGATGCCAGGACAGATACGCAGTATTTT

D gene: -
V gene: TRBV19
J gene: TRBJ2-2
clone size: many
CDR3 protein: CASSILAGSAAGELFF
CDR3 DNA: TGTGCCAGTAGTATTCTCGCCGGGTCGGCCGCCGGGGAGCTGTTTTTT

D gene: -
V gene: TRBV29-1
J gene: TRBJ1-1
clone size: -
CDR3 protein: CSATGNTEAFF
CDR3 DNA: TGCAGCGCCACAGGAAACACTGAAGCTTTCTTT

D gene: TRBD2
V gene: TRBV7-3
J gene: TRBJ2-1
clone size: -
CDR3 protein: CASSSERGGQGEQFF
CDR3 DNA: TGTGCCAGCAGCTCGGAGCGGGGGGGCCAGGGTGAGCAGTTCTTC

D gene: TRBD2
V gene: TRBV13
J gene: TRBJ2-7
clone size: -
CDR3 protein: CASSSGLVGYEQYF
CDR3 DNA: TGTGCCAGCAGCTCGGGACTAGTGGGCTACGAGCAGTACTTC

D gene: -
V gene: TRBV4-2
J gene: TRBJ1-1
clone size: -
CDR3 protein: CASSPRRGEAFF
CDR3 DNA: TGTGCCAGCAGCCCCCGTCGGGGTGAAGCTTTCTTT

D gene: -
V gene: TRBV19
J gene: TRBJ2-4
clone size: -
CDR3 protein: CASSEREGNIQYF
CDR3 DNA: TGTGCCAGTAGTGAGAGGGAAGGAAACATTCAGTACTTC

D gene: TRBD1
V gene: TRBV6-5
J gene: TRBJ1-1
clone size: -
CDR3 protein: CASRKGQGTTEAFF
CDR3 DNA: TGTGCCAGCAGGAAAGGACAGGGCACCACTGAAGCTTTCTTT